Following are 2 T cell receptor beta chains from one sample sequenced in a study of high-grade serous ovarian cancer treatment subgroups. Profiling relied on immunoSEQ multiplex PCR, and the TCRdb table lists in-frame clones only, not all of them. The sample records about 18,000 clones, around 80% being singletons. Tumor samples were obtained before definitive surgery or chemotherapy. Sequenced: tumor tissue. The receptors here all came from a human donor with high-grade serous ovarian cancer.

J is TRBJ1-2 and V is TRBV25-1, with TRBD1 identical over 7 bases. Germline loops: CDR1 MGHDK, CDR2 SYGVNS. The CDR3 is 15 amino acids. The junction had 7 bases not matched to a gene; V was cut back by 2 bases and J by 4 bases. CDR3 region: CASSEPTGIGYGYTF. The CDR3 DNA reads as TGTGCCAGCAGTGAACCGACAGGGATTGGCTATGGCTACACCTTC.

The J gene is TRBJ2-6, the V gene TRBV7-3, with D possibly called TRBD1 or TRBD2 (5 bases each). CDR3 size: 18 residues. Germline V lookup: CDR1 SGHTA, CDR2 FQGTGA. V gave up 1 base and J gave up 0 bases, with 13 bases separating them. The CDR3 is CASSLMGVPSSGANVLTF. The DNA of the CDR3 is TGTGCCAGCAGCTTAATGGGGGTCCCATCCTCTGGGGCCAACGTCCTGACTTTC.